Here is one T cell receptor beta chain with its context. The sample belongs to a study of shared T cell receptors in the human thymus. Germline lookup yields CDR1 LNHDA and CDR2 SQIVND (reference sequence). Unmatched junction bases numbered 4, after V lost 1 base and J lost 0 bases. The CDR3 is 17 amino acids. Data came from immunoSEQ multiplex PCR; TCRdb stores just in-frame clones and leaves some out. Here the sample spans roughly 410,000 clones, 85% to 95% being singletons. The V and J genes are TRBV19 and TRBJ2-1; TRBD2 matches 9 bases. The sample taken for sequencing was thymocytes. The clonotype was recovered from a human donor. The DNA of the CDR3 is TGTGCCAGTAGTATAGGACTAGCGGACTACTCCTACAATGAGCAGTTCTTC. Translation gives CASSIGLADYSYNEQFF.